The 16 T cell receptor beta chains below all came from one sample that was sequenced in a study of technical replicates of blood from a few donors. TCRdb's table, derived via immunoSEQ multiplex PCR, lists solely in-frame clones and lacks some. The sample has about 61,000 clones; 80% to 90% are singletons. Input material: PBMCs. These receptors were obtained from a human donor in good health. Some clones in this sample may be carry-over from other donors' samples.

The J gene is TRBJ2-1, the V gene TRBV7-8, with 7 positions matching TRBD2. Germline V gene data show CDR1 as SGHVS and CDR2 as FQNEAQ. Unmatched junction bases numbered 8, after V lost 1 base and J lost 5 bases. The CDR3 has 16 amino acids. The CDR3 bases are TGTGCCAGCAGCTTAGATGCAGGACTAGGGGACAATGAGCAGTTCTTC. The encoded protein is CASSLDAGLGDNEQFF.

The chain links TRBV6-6 to TRBJ2-7; 11 nucleotides align to TRBD2. After removal of 8 bases from V and 2 bases from J, the junction contained 8 bases not matched to a gene. CDR1 and CDR2 from the germline V gene are MNHNY and SVGAGI (reference sequence). CDR3 size: 15 residues. In nucleotides, the CDR3 is TGTGCCAGCGGGCTAGCGGGGGGCAACACCTACGAGCAGTACTTC. Translating it yields CASGLAGGNTYEQYF.

This chain uses TRBV5-8 with TRBJ1-1; 9 nucleotides align to TRBD1. V gave up 4 bases and J gave up 0 bases; unmatched junction bases: 4. Germline CDR1 reads SGHTS; CDR2 reads YDEGEE. The CDR3 loop spans 15 amino acids. The DNA of the CDR3 is TGTGCCAGCAGCCGACAGGGGGAGCTGAACACTGAAGCTTTCTTT. This translates into CASSRQGELNTEAFF.

This clone has a handful of counts. V usage is TRBV20-1 and J usage is TRBJ1-1, with unresolved D. V was shortened by 7 bases and J by 9 bases, with 6 bases between the two germline ends. CDR1 is DFQATT, CDR2 SNEGSKA, per germline (reference sequence). The CDR3 is 8 amino acids. As DNA, the CDR3 is TGCAGTGACATCCAAGCTTTCTTT. Amino acid sequence: CSDIQAFF.

The rearrangement uses TRBV5-1 and TRBJ1-2; 8 bases align to TRBD1. The CDR3 contains 17 residues. Germline V gene lookup returns CDR1 SGHRS and CDR2 YFSETQ. V trimming: 1 base; J trimming: 0 bases; junction bases outside the gene matches: 8. The CDR3 bases are TGCGCCAGCAGCTTGTTGGCAGGGGGCAGTTCTAACTATGGCTACACCTTC. This sequence encodes CASSLLAGGSSNYGYTF.

V and J are TRBV7-9 and TRBJ1-5; D may be TRBD1 (5 bases). CDR1 is SEHNR, CDR2 FQNEAQ, per germline (reference sequence). The CDR3 is 15 residues long. Trimming stripped 1 base from V and 1 base from J, with 8 bases between. CDR3: CASSLGDSSNQPQHF. The CDR3 DNA reads TGTGCCAGCAGCTTAGGTGACAGCAGCAATCAGCCCCAGCATTTT.

Only a few counts were recorded for this clone. V usage is TRBV6-5 and J usage is TRBJ2-7; 10 nucleotides match TRBD1. The CDR3 has 15 amino acids. V lost 0 bases and J lost 3; bases outside the gene matches: 2. Germline CDR1 reads MNHEY; CDR2 reads SVGAGI. CDR3 bases: TGTGCCAGCAGTTACTCGAGGACAGGGGGCTACGAGCAGTACTTC. Protein sequence: CASSYSRTGGYEQYF.

The V gene is TRBV6-5, the J gene TRBJ2-7, with TRBD2 as a possible D gene (5 bases). V was pared by 3 bases and J by 2 bases, with 11 bases between. The CDR3 is 14 residues long. The V gene's germline CDR1 is MNHEY and CDR2 SVGAGI. This CDR3 is CASSYREGPYEQYF. The CDR3 coding sequence is TGTGCCAGCAGTTATCGTGAGGGTCCCTACGAGCAGTACTTC.

The V call is TRBV5-1, the J call TRBJ2-2; tentative D call: TRBD2 (6 bases). CDR1 is SGHRS and CDR2 is YFSETQ in the germline V gene. V lost 2 bases and J lost 0, with 11 bases in between. CDR3 length: 16 amino acids. The CDR3 region is CASSLRSGANTGELFF. The DNA of the CDR3 is TGCGCCAGCAGCTTACGTAGCGGAGCGAACACCGGGGAGCTGTTTTTT.

The CDR3 nucleotides are TGTGCCAGCAGCGTAGACGGGACTCCGTCCTACAATGAGCAGTTCTTC. It specifies CASSVDGTPSYNEQFF. V is TRBV9 and J is TRBJ2-1, with D possibly being TRBD2 (6 bases). Germline CDR1 and CDR2: SGDLS and YYNGEE. This CDR3 is 16 amino acids long. V was pared by 0 bases and J by 1 base, with 11 bases between.

The chain joins TRBV19 to TRBJ1-5, with TRBD1 matching over 8 bases. V lost 7 bases and J lost 3; bases outside the gene matches: 11. Germline values: CDR1 LNHDA, CDR2 SQIVND (reference sequence). The CDR3 loop spans 16 amino acids. The chain's CDR3 is CASNEFRQGINQPQHF. DNA for the CDR3: TGTGCCAGTAACGAATTTCGACAGGGGATCAATCAGCCCCAGCATTTT.

The chain is built from TRBV11-3 and TRBJ2-7, with TRBD1 identical over 9 bases. This CDR3 region has 14 residues. Losses at the gene ends were 5 bases for V and 4 bases for J; bases not matched to a gene: 6. Germline V gene lookup returns CDR1 SGHNT and CDR2 YENEEA. CDR3 DNA: TGTGCCAGCAGCCCCGGGACAGGGTATTACGAGCAGTACTTC. This codes for CASSPGTGYYEQYF.

This sequence joins TRBV5-1 and TRBJ2-5; 9 nucleotides line up with TRBD1. Germline CDR1 SGHRS, CDR2 YFSETQ. The CDR3 is 14 residues long. The V and J ends lost 4 bases and 2 bases, in that order; junction bases with no gene match: 3. The CDR3 loop reads CASSRGTGQETQYF. The CDR3 DNA reads TGCGCCAGCAGCCGGGGGACAGGGCAAGAGACCCAGTACTTC.

CDR3 in DNA: TGTGCCAGCAGTCCGTTGACACTGAACACTGAAGCTTTCTTT. It specifies CASSPLTLNTEAFF. This chain uses TRBV27 with TRBJ1-1; no reliable D call. This CDR3 region has 14 residues. The germline CDR1 and CDR2 sequences are MNHEY and SMNVEV (reference sequence). The V and J ends lost 5 bases and 0 bases respectively, with 10 bases between them.

This clone was detected once. The chain has TRBV6-4 and TRBJ2-2, with 8 bases that match TRBD2. The V gene's germline CDR1 is MRHNA and CDR2 SNTAGT. The CDR3 loop spans 15 amino acids. V lost 2 bases, J lost 6 bases, and 5 bases stayed unmatched. CDR3 amino acids: CASSDGGLDAGELFF. DNA for the CDR3: TGTGCCAGCAGTGACGGGGGACTAGACGCCGGGGAGCTGTTTTTT.

This chain uses TRBV7-8 with TRBJ1-1; TRBD1 aligns across 9 bases. Germline V CDR1 and CDR2: SGHVS, FQNEAQ. The CDR3 covers 13 residues. Unmatched junction bases numbered 3, after V lost 4 bases and J lost 6 bases. This chain's CDR3 is CASSSRTGAEAFF. DNA for the CDR3: TGTGCCAGCAGCTCAAGGACAGGGGCTGAAGCTTTCTTT.